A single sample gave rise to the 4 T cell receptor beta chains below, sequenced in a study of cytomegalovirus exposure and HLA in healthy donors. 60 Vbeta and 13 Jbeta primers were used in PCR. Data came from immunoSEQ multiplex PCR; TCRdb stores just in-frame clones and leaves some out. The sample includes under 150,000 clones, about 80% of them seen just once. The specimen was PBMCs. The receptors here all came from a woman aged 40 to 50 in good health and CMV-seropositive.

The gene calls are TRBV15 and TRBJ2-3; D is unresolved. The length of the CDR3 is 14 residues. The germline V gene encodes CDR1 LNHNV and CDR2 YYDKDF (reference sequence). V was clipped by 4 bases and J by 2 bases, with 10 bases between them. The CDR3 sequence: CATSIHQITDTQYF. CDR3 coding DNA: TGTGCCACCAGCATACATCAGATCACAGATACGCAGTATTTT. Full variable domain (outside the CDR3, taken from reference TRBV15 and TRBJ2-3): DAMVIQNPRYQVTQFGKPVTLSCSQTLNHNVMYWYQQKSSQAPKLLFHYYDKDFNNEADTPDNFQSRRPNTSFCFLDIRSPGLGDTAMYLCATSIHQITDTQYFGPGTRLTVL.

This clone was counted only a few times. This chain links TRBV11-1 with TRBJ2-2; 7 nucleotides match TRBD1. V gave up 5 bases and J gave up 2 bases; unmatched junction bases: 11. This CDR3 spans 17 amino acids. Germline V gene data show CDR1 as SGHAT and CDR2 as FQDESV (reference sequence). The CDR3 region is CASSPKLGTENTGELFF. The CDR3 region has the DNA TGTGCCAGCAGCCCAAAACTCGGGACAGAAAACACCGGGGAGCTGTTTTTT.

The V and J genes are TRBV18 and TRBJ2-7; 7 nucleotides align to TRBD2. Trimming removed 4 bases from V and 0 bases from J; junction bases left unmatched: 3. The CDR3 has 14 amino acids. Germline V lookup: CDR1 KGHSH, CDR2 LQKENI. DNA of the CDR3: TGTGCCAGCTCACTAAGCGGGAACTCCTACGAGCAGTACTTC. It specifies CASSLSGNSYEQYF.

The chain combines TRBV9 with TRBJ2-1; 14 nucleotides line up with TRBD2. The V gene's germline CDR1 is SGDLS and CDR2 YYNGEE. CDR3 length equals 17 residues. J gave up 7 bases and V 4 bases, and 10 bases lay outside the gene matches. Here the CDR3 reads CASSMIPGLAGDNEQFF. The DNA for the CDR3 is TGTGCCAGCAGCATGATCCCGGGACTAGCGGGAGATAATGAGCAGTTCTTC.